These 19 T cell receptor beta chains share one sample of origin, sequenced in a study of blood T cells in healthy people across ages. Alongside a J-beta primer mix, a sample-barcoded 5' primer served in a second PCR lasting about 7 to 12 cycles. Each CDR3 protein gets one entry after TCRdb re-called the 5' RACE reads with MiXCR. There are hundreds of thousands of distinct CDR3 sequences in the sample; about 56% occur only once, and around a quarter lies in the top ten. The sample comprised blood. The receptors come from a middle-aged man in good health.

This clonotype was recorded a few times. This chain joins TRBV28 and TRBJ1-2; a possible D gene is TRBD1 (5 bases). The V end lost 10 bases, the J end lost 5 bases, and 14 bases lay between the germline ends. CDR1 is MDHEN, CDR2 SYDVKM, per germline. CDR3 size: 12 residues. In DNA form, the CDR3 reads TGTGCCACCTCGGGGGGAGGGTATGGCTACACCTTC. It is translated as CATSGGGYGYTF.

There are a few counts of this clonotype. The chain joins TRBV29-1 to TRBJ2-5; TRBD1 agrees at 8 bases. Germline CDR1 is SQVTM and CDR2 is ANQGSEA. The CDR3 is 15 amino acids. The trim removed 4 bases at V and 4 bases at J, leaving 11 bases unmatched. In nucleotides, the CDR3 is TGCAGCGTTGCCCCCACAGGGGGTCTGGTAGAGACCCAGTACTTC. Translated: CSVAPTGGLVETQYF. The variable domain in full, with the rest retrieved from reference TRBV29-1 and TRBJ2-5, is SAVISQKPSRDICQRGTSLTIQCQVDSQVTMMFWYRQQPGQSLTLIATANQGSEATYESGFVIDKFPISRPNLTFSTLTVSNMSPEDSSIYLCSVAPTGGLVETQYFGPGTRLLVL.

This chain connects TRBV4-3 to TRBJ2-3, with a weak D call TRBD1 (5 bases). Between the trimmed V and J ends, which lost 0 bases and 3 bases, there was a span of 13 bases. The CDR3 is 16 residues long. The germline V gene encodes CDR1 LGHNA and CDR2 YSLEER. The CDR3 here is CASSQDKTALTDTQYF. The DNA of the CDR3 is TGCGCCAGCAGCCAAGATAAGACAGCCTTGACAGATACGCAGTATTTT.

The chain is built from TRBV12-3 or TRBV12-4 and TRBJ1-2; D is undetermined. With 6 bases removed from V and 6 bases from J, the gap between germline ends came to 14 bases. The CDR3 is made up of 13 amino acids. This CDR3 reads CASSRFPGNGYTF. For the CDR3, the DNA is TGTGCCAGCAGCCGATTCCCGGGGAATGGCTACACCTTC.

This clonotype was detected a few times. V and J are TRBV9 and TRBJ1-5; no reliable D call. Looked up from germline, CDR1 is SGDLS and CDR2 is YYNGEE. The V end was cut by 0 bases, the J end by 0 bases, with 10 bases between. CDR3 length: 16 residues. CDR3 coding DNA: TGTGCCAGCAGCGTAGGGGCAGAATATAGCAATCAGCCCCAGCATTTT. This sequence encodes CASSVGAEYSNQPQHF.

This rearrangement joins TRBV7-2 to TRBJ1-5; possible D gene TRBD1, 5 bases. This CDR3 region has 19 residues. From germline, CDR1 is SGHTA and CDR2 FQGNSA. Trimming left V 1 base short and J 2 bases short, with 21 bases between. In nucleotides, the CDR3 is TGTGCCAGCAGCTTAGATCGTATTCAGGGACGGGGGGGCAATCAGCCCCAGCATTTT. Encoded protein: CASSLDRIQGRGGNQPQHF.

The chain has TRBV6-5 and TRBJ2-1, with D possibly matching TRBD2 (5 bases). Trimming removed 11 bases from V and 9 bases from J, with 17 bases in between. This CDR3 comprises 12 residues. In germline, CDR1 is MNHEY, CDR2 SVGAGI. This chain's CDR3 is CAVTGTLAEQFF. CDR3 DNA sequence: TGTGCCGTCACGGGAACTCTCGCTGAGCAGTTCTTC.

This sequence joins TRBV5-1 and TRBJ2-5; 13 bases are shared with TRBD2. The DNA end is more similar to TRBJ2-7, so the J call may be wrong. The CDR3 is 17 amino acids. Germline assignment: CDR1 SGHRS and CDR2 YFSETQ. This CDR3 is CASSPRTSGSNIYEQYF. The CDR3 DNA follows: TGCGCCAGCAGCCCCAGGACTAGCGGGAGCAACATTTACGAGCAGTACTTC.

Points on this clonotype: A junction end diverges from the germline sequence, so it may reflect a read error. The chain combines TRBV20-1 with TRBJ2-3; TRBD1 matches 7 bases. This CDR3 has 16 residues. CDR1 is DFQATT and CDR2 is SNEGSKA in the germline V gene (reference sequence). The CDR3 here is CSANLGSGRGTDAQYF. The CDR3 bases are TGCAGTGCTAATCTGGGCTCGGGGCGTGGGACAGATGCGCAGTATTTT.

This clonotype was detected ten times or more. This chain uses TRBV6-2 or TRBV6-3 with TRBJ2-1; 7 bases agree with TRBD2. This CDR3 spans 17 amino acids. Looked up from germline, CDR1 is MNHEY and CDR2 is SVGEGT. The V gene end was trimmed by 3 bases and the J gene end by 2 bases; junction bases not matched to a gene: 10. CDR3 coding DNA: TGTGCCAGCAGTTATGTTATGGGCGGGAGTCCCTACAATGAGCAGTTCTTC. It translates to CASSYVMGGSPYNEQFF.

The V gene is TRBV5-4, the J gene TRBJ2-5; D gene unclear. The V end was cut by 0 bases, the J end by 1 base, with 13 bases between. This CDR3 region has 16 residues. Germline V gene lookup returns CDR1 SGHNT and CDR2 YYREEE (reference sequence). The chain's CDR3 is CASSLEELSGQETQYF. The CDR3 coding sequence is TGTGCCAGCAGCTTGGAGGAGTTGAGTGGCCAAGAGACCCAGTACTTC.

This clonotype has a handful of counts. The V gene is TRBV7-2, the J gene TRBJ1-2, with D unclear. V lost 0 bases and J lost 8, with 16 bases in between. There are 15 residues in the CDR3. The germline V gene has CDR1 SGHTA and CDR2 FQGNSA. The CDR3 region has the DNA TGTGCCAGCAGCTTAGCGCTAAGCTTGCGGGGAGGCTACACCTTC. Its translation is CASSLALSLRGGYTF.

This clonotype has only one observation. At one end, the junction sequence differs from germline, possibly due to a read error. The rearrangement joins TRBV10-2 to TRBJ2-5; TRBD2 might be the D (5 bases). Germline V CDR1 and CDR2: WSHSY, SAAADI. This CDR3 is 16 amino acids long. The CDR3 nucleotides are TGCGCCAGCAGTGTTGGGGAGACTGCGAGCCAAAAGACCCAGTACTTC. Its protein is CASSVGETASQKTQYF.

In this sample, this clonotype turned up a few times. This chain uses TRBV27 with TRBJ2-5, with D possibly matching TRBD1 (6 bases). The CDR3 runs to 14 residues. V dropped 5 bases and J dropped 2 bases, with 12 bases sitting between them. Germline V lookup: CDR1 MNHEY, CDR2 SMNVEV (reference sequence). This chain's CDR3 is CASSPTGQQETQYF. CDR3 sequence (DNA): TGTGCCAGCAGTCCCACCGGACAGCAAGAGACCCAGTACTTC.

DNA of the CDR3: TGTGCCAGCAGCCAAAATGCCCCGGGACTAGCGGGAGGGTCCTACAATGAGCAGTTCTTC. This gives the protein CASSQNAPGLAGGSYNEQFF. V gene TRBV7-2 combines with J gene TRBJ2-1; 16 bases are a match to TRBD2. J gave up 1 base and V 5 bases, and 11 bases lay outside the gene matches. CDR1 and CDR2 (germline): SGHTA, FQGNSA. The CDR3 loop spans 20 amino acids. Looking up the rest from reference TRBV7-2 and TRBJ2-1 gives the full variable domain: GAGVSQSPSNKVTEKGKDVELRCDPISGHTALYWYRQSLGQGLEFLIYFQGNSAPDKSGLPSDRFSAERTGGSVSTLTIQRTQQEDSAVYLCASSQNAPGLAGGSYNEQFFGPGTRLTVL.

The chain combines TRBV14 with TRBJ2-2; D might be TRBD1 (5 bases). Germline CDR1 SGHDN, CDR2 FVKESK. Trimming removed 6 bases from V and 4 bases from J, with 9 bases in between. The CDR3 has 13 amino acids. In DNA form, the CDR3 reads TGTGCCAGCAGACCAACAGGCACCGGGGAGCTGTTTTTT. Residues: CASRPTGTGELFF.

The chain has TRBV20-1 and TRBJ2-4; D assignment may be TRBD1 or TRBD2 (5 bases each). The J call is doubtful: the DNA matches TRBJ2-7 better. Germline CDR1 reads DFQATT; CDR2 reads SNEGSKA (reference sequence). This CDR3 is built from 19 residues. DNA for the CDR3: TGCAGTGCTAGAGATCCTGTGTTTTACGGGACCAAAGGGGTCCACGAGCAGTACTTC. Its translation: CSARDPVFYGTKGVHEQYF.

This chain links TRBV20-1 with TRBJ1-6; 10 bases are a match to TRBD1. CDR3 length: 14 amino acids. The V gene end was trimmed by 3 bases and the J gene end by 12 bases; junction bases not matched to a gene: 8. CDR1 is DFQATT, CDR2 SNEGSKA, per germline (reference sequence). CDR3 region: CSARGTGVEVPLHF. For the CDR3, the DNA is TGCAGTGCTAGGGGGACAGGGGTGGAAGTACCCCTCCACTTT.

Only a few counts were recorded for this clonotype. This sequence joins TRBV21-1 and TRBJ2-7; the D call of TRBD1 is as the table states it, not checked on the DNA. TRBV21-1 is deemed a pseudogene. The CDR3 length is 14 residues. The CDR3 DNA follows: TGTGCCAGCAGCTCCGGGACAGGGCCCTACGAGCAGTACTTC. Protein: CASSSGTGPYEQYF.